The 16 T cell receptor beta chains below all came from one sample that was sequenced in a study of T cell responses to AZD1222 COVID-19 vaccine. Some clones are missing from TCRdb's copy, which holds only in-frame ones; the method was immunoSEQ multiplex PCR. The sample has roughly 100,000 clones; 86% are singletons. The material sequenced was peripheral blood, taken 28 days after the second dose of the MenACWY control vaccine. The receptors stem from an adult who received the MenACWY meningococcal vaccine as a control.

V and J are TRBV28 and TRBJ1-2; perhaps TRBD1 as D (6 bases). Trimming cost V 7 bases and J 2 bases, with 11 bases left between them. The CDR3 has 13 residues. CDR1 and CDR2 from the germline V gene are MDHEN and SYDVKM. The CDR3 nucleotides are TGTGCCAGCATTCCCGGGGGCAACTATGGCTACACCTTC. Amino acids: CASIPGGNYGYTF.

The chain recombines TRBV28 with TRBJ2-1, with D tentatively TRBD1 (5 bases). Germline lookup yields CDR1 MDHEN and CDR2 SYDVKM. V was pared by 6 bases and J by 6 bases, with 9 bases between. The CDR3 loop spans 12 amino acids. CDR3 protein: CASSGTGNEQFF. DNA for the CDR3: TGTGCCAGCAGCGGCACAGGCAATGAGCAGTTCTTC.

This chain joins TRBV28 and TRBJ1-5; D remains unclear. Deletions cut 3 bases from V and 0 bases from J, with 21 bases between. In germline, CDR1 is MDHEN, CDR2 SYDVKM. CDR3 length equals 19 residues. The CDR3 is CASSFEADAGYYSNQPQHF. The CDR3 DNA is TGTGCCAGCAGTTTTGAAGCGGACGCCGGTTATTATAGCAATCAGCCCCAGCATTTT. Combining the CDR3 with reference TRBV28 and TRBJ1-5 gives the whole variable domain DVKVTQSSRYLVKRTGEKVFLECVQDMDHENMFWYRQDPGLGLRLIYFSYDVKMKEKGDIPEGYSVSREKKERFSLILESASTNQTSMYLCASSFEADAGYYSNQPQHFGDGTRLSIL.

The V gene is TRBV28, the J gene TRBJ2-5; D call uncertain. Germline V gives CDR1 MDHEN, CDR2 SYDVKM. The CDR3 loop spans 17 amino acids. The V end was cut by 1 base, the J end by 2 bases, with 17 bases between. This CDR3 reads CASSLYRDKDVQETQYF. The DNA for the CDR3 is TGTGCCAGCAGTTTATACCGAGACAAGGATGTTCAAGAGACCCAGTACTTC.

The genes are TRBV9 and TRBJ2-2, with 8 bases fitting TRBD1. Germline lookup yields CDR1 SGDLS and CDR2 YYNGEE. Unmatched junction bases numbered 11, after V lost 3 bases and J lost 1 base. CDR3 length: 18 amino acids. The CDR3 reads CASSGRGLRGRNTGELFF. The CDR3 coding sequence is TGTGCCAGCAGCGGGAGAGGGCTCAGGGGGCGGAACACCGGGGAGCTGTTTTTT.

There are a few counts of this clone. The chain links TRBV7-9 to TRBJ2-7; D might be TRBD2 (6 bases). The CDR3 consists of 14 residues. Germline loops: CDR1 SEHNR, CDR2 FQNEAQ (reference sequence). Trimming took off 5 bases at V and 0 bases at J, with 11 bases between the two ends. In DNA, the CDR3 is TGTGCCAGCAGCGGGGCGGGGAGCTCCTACGAGCAGTACTTC. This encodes CASSGAGSSYEQYF.

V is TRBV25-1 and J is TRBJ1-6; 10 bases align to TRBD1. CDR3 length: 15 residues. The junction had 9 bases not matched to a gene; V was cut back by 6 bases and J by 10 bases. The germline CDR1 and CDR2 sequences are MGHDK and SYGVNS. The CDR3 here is CASSLGTGVGSPLHF. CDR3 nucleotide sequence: TGTGCCAGCAGCCTCGGGACAGGGGTAGGATCACCCCTCCACTTT.

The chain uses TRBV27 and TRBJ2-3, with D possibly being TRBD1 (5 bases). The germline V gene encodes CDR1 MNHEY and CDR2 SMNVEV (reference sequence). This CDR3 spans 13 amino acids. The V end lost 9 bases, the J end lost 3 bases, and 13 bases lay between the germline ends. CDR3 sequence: CASGAVLTDTQYF. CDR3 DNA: TGTGCCAGTGGGGCGGTTTTAACAGATACGCAGTATTTT.

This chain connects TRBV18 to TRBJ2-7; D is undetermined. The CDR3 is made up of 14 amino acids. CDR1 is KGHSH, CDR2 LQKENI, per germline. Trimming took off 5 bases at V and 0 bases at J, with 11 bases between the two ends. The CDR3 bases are TGTGCCAGCTCAAAGGTAGTCAGCTCCTACGAGCAGTACTTC. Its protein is CASSKVVSSYEQYF.

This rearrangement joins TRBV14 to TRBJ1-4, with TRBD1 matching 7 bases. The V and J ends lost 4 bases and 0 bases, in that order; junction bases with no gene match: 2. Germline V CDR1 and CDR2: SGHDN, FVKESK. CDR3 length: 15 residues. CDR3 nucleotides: TGTGCCAGCAGCCGCCAGGGGGCAACTAATGAAAAACTGTTTTTT. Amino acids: CASSRQGATNEKLFF.

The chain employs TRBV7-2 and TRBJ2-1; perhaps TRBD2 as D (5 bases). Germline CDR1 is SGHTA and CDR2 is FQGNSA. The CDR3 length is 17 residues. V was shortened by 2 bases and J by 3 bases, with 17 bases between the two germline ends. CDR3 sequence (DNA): TGTGCCAGCAGCTTAAATAACCGCGGGCGGCACTACAATGAGCAGTTCTTC. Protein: CASSLNNRGRHYNEQFF.

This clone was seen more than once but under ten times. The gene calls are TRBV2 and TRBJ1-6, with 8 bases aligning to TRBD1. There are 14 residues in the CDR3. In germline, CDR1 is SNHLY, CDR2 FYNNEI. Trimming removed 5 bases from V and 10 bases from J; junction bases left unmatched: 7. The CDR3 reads CASSTGQGNSPLHF. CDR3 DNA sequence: TGTGCCAGCAGTACCGGACAGGGCAACTCACCCCTCCACTTT.

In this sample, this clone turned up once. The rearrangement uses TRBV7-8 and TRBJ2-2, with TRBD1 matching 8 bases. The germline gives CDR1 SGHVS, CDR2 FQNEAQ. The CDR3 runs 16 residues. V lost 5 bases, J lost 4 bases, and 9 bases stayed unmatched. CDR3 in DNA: TGTGCCAGCAGCCCAAACAGGGGGTCGGGCACCGGGGAGCTGTTTTTT. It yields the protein CASSPNRGSGTGELFF.

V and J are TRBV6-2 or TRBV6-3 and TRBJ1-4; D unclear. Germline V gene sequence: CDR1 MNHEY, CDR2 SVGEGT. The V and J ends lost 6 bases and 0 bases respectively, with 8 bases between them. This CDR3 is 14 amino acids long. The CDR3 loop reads CASSPAATNEKLFF. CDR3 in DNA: TGTGCCAGCAGCCCAGCAGCAACTAATGAAAAACTGTTTTTT.

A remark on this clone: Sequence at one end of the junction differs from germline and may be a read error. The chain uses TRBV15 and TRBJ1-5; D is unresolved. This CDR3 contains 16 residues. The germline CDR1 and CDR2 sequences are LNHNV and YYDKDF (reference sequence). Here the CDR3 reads CATSGYGERVNQPQHF. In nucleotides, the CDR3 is TGTGCCACCAGCGGATACGGGGAGCGGGTCAATCAACCCCAGCATTTT.

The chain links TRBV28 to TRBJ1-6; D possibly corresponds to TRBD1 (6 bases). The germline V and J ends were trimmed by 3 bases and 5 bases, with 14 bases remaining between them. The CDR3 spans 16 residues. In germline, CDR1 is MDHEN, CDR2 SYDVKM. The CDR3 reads CASSFGWGADNSPLHF. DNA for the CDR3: TGTGCCAGCAGTTTTGGATGGGGGGCAGATAATTCACCCCTCCACTTT.